The source of this T cell receptor beta chain is a study of patients and donors after allogeneic stem cell transplantation. TCRdb processed the RT-PCR reads anew with MiXCR; each CDR3 protein has one entry. In the table there are about 150,000 distinct CDR3 sequences, 30% to 45% of which are singletons. Germline assignment: CDR1 MNHEY and CDR2 SMNVEV (reference sequence). There are 16 residues in the CDR3. With V trimmed by 2 bases and J by 4 bases, 9 bases remained unmatched. The genes are TRBV27 and TRBJ1-2, with 8 bases fitting TRBD1. Sequencing was performed on blood, either unsorted or a sorted T cell fraction (not recorded which). This receptor was obtained from a human donor who was either an allogeneic HSCT recipient or a stem cell or donor lymphocyte infusion donor (not recorded which). It is not recorded whose cells these are; they may come from a transplant donor. The CDR3 DNA sequence: TGTGCCAGCAGTTTACTGGGGACAGGTGGTACCTATGGCTACACCTTC. It codes for CASSLLGTGGTYGYTF.